The 17 T cell receptor beta chains below all came from one sample that was sequenced in a study of T cells after yellow fever vaccination. TCRdb re-analysed the 5' RACE reads in MiXCR, keeping a single row per CDR3 protein. The sample lists under 500,000 distinct CDR3 sequences; about 19% were seen once. Source: PBMCs, taken before the yellow fever booster vaccination. Receptors were obtained from a young man who received the YFV17D yellow fever vaccine.

The rearrangement links TRBV10-3 to TRBJ2-3; 8 nucleotides line up with TRBD1. CDR1 is ENHRY and CDR2 is SYGVKD in the germline V gene. The CDR3 sequence is 14 residues long. The junction had 4 bases not matched to a gene; V was cut back by 5 bases and J by 3 bases. CDR3 sequence: CAISNRGTTDTQYF. In DNA form, the CDR3 reads TGTGCCATCAGTAACAGGGGGACAACAGATACGCAGTATTTT.

This clonotype has only a few counts. The V call is TRBV5-1, the J call TRBJ2-5, with 15 positions matching TRBD2. CDR1 SGHRS and CDR2 YFSETQ come from the germline V gene. The CDR3 totals 17 residues. The trim removed 4 bases at V and 2 bases at J, leaving 6 bases unmatched. The CDR3 bases are TGCGCCAGCAGCCCGGGACTAGCGGGGGGCATACAAGAGACCCAGTACTTC. The encoded protein is CASSPGLAGGIQETQYF.

The V gene is TRBV5-1, the J gene TRBJ2-6; no reliable D call. CDR3 length: 14 amino acids. With 5 bases removed from V and 4 bases from J, the gap between germline ends came to 10 bases. CDR1 SGHRS and CDR2 YFSETQ come from the germline V gene. Here the CDR3 reads CASRSVPGANVLTF. The CDR3 coding sequence is TGCGCCAGCAGGTCGGTGCCGGGGGCCAACGTCCTGACTTTC.

The table lists this clonotype with a few counts. The V gene is TRBV6-6, the J gene TRBJ2-7, with 7 bases lining up with TRBD1. Losses at the gene ends were 8 bases for V and 6 bases for J; bases not matched to a gene: 13. This CDR3 is 14 amino acids long. CDR1 MNHNY and CDR2 SVGAGI come from the germline V gene (reference sequence). CDR3 nucleotides: TGTGCCAGCTCCCCGGGACAGTTAACGGGCGAGCAGTACGTC. Translation: CASSPGQLTGEQYV.

This clonotype appeared a few times. The V call is TRBV9, the J call TRBJ2-7; the D is unclear. The CDR3 extends over 11 amino acids. The V gene's germline CDR1 is SGDLS and CDR2 YYNGEE. With 4 bases removed from V and 6 bases from J, the gap between germline ends came to 8 bases. The CDR3 DNA follows: TGTGCCAGCAGCTCTCCGGGCGAGCAGTACTTC. Translating gives CASSSPGEQYF.

This clonotype was observed a few times. The chain links TRBV5-8 to TRBJ2-5; D gene unclear. This CDR3 contains 14 residues. Germline V gene sequence: CDR1 SGHTS, CDR2 YDEGEE. Trimming cost V 3 bases and J 5 bases, with 14 bases left between them. Here the CDR3 reads CASSYAAVEETQYF. The DNA of the CDR3 is TGTGCCAGCAGCTACGCCGCCGTCGAGGAGACCCAGTACTTC. The full variable domain, its missing parts supplied by reference TRBV5-8 and TRBJ2-5, is EAGVTQSPTHLIKTRGQQATLRCSPISGHTSVYWYQQALGLGLQFLLWYDEGEERNRGNFPPRFSGRQFPNYSSELNVNALELEDSALYLCASSYAAVEETQYFGPGTRLLVL.

The V gene is TRBV18, the J gene TRBJ2-1; D not resolved. V lost 2 bases and J 12 bases, leaving 14 bases between the germline ends. Germline V gene lookup returns CDR1 KGHSH and CDR2 LQKENI. The CDR3 extends over 13 amino acids. CDR3 sequence reads: CASSPETRPPQFF. CDR3 nucleotides: TGTGCCAGCTCACCAGAAACCCGGCCCCCGCAGTTCTTC.

This clonotype was counted a few times. V gene TRBV5-8 combines with J gene TRBJ2-5; D possibly corresponds to TRBD2 (6 bases). Germline V gives CDR1 SGHTS, CDR2 YDEGEE. Trimming took 2 bases from V and 1 from J, leaving 12 bases between them. The CDR3 length is 15 residues. CDR3 in amino acids: CASSLWRGTQETQYF. The CDR3 region has the DNA TGTGCCAGCAGCTTATGGAGGGGAACCCAAGAGACCCAGTACTTC.

This clonotype was counted only a few times. The V gene is TRBV2, the J gene TRBJ2-1, with D perhaps matching TRBD1 (5 bases). Germline V gene lookup returns CDR1 SNHLY and CDR2 FYNNEI. Trimming removed 2 bases at V and 3 bases at J, with 11 bases between. The CDR3 totals 15 residues. The CDR3 is CASSEQGFGYNEQFF. DNA for the CDR3: TGTGCCAGCAGTGAACAGGGTTTCGGCTACAATGAGCAGTTCTTC.

This clonotype was seen more than once but under ten times. The chain employs TRBV5-1 and TRBJ1-1, with D tentatively TRBD1 (5 bases). The germline V gene has CDR1 SGHRS and CDR2 YFSETQ. The ends were cut back, 0 bases at V and 0 bases at J, with 9 bases in the middle. This CDR3 spans 15 amino acids. CDR3 amino acids: CASSLVGGLNTEAFF. The DNA for the CDR3 is TGCGCCAGCAGCTTGGTTGGGGGACTGAACACTGAAGCTTTCTTT.

This clonotype was recorded a few times. This rearrangement joins TRBV5-5 to TRBJ1-1, with D maybe TRBD1 (6 bases). This CDR3 comprises 15 residues. Germline CDR1 and CDR2: SGHKS and YYEKEE (reference sequence). Trimming shortened V by 4 bases and J by 4 bases, and 17 bases separated the two germline ends. For the CDR3, the DNA is TGTGCCAGCAGCGCAGAACAGGGCGTTGCCACTGAAGCTTTCTTT. The encoded protein is CASSAEQGVATEAFF. Supplemented by reference TRBV5-5 and TRBJ1-1, the full variable domain reads DAGVTQSPTHLIKTRGQQVTLRCSPISGHKSVSWYQQVLGQGPQFIFQYYEKEERGRGNFPDRFSARQFPNYSSELNVNALLLGDSALYLCASSAEQGVATEAFFGQGTRLTVV.

This clonotype was seen only a few times. The rearrangement uses TRBV19 and TRBJ1-2, with TRBD1 identical over 7 bases. V was clipped by 7 bases and J by 9 bases; unmatched bases: 5. From germline, CDR1 is LNHDA and CDR2 SQIVND (reference sequence). CDR3 length: 11 amino acids. The DNA of the CDR3 is TGTGCCAGTATGGGACAGAGGAGCTACACCTTC. Its translation: CASMGQRSYTF.

This clonotype was recorded a few times. The chain links TRBV7-9 to TRBJ1-4; no firm D call. The CDR3 spans 11 residues. Trimming removed 8 bases at V and 7 bases at J, with 8 bases between. The germline V gene encodes CDR1 SEHNR and CDR2 FQNEAQ (reference sequence). The chain's CDR3 is CASRGSEKLFF. CDR3 coding DNA: TGTGCCAGCCGGGGATCTGAAAAACTGTTTTTT. The full variable domain, with the rest looked up from reference TRBV7-9 and TRBJ1-4, is DTGVSQNPRHKITKRGQNVTFRCDPISEHNRLYWYRQTLGQGPEFLTYFQNEAQLEKSRLLSDRFSAERPKGSFSTLEIQRTEQGDSAMYLCASRGSEKLFFGSGTQLSVL.

The table lists this clonotype with a few counts. The genes are TRBV27 and TRBJ2-1, with TRBD1 identical over 10 bases. Germline CDR1 reads MNHEY; CDR2 reads SMNVEV (reference sequence). With 5 bases clipped from V and 7 bases from J, the junction kept 5 bases outside the gene matches. The CDR3 is made up of 14 amino acids. CDR3 sequence: CASSHRTGGNEQFF. The CDR3, as DNA: TGTGCCAGCAGTCATAGGACAGGGGGGAATGAGCAGTTCTTC.

J is TRBJ2-7 and V is TRBV6-2 or TRBV6-3; D is unclear. V lost 6 bases, J lost 6 bases, and 12 bases lay in between. Germline V gene lookup returns CDR1 MNHEY and CDR2 SVGEGT. The length of the CDR3 is 12 residues. CDR3 DNA sequence: TGTGCCAGCAGGTCAGCCCTCCGCGAGCAGTACGTC. As protein: CASRSALREQYV.

This clonotype was seen at least ten times. The chain couples TRBV6-5 to TRBJ1-4; D gene uncertain. The germline V and J ends were trimmed by 6 bases and 2 bases, with 19 bases remaining between them. In germline, CDR1 is MNHEY, CDR2 SVGAGI. The CDR3 covers 17 residues. The CDR3 loop is CASSPGRMPRTNEKLFF. In DNA form, the CDR3 reads TGTGCCAGCAGCCCCGGACGGATGCCGAGGACTAATGAAAAACTGTTTTTT.

The chain couples TRBV6-1 to TRBJ2-1, with D uncertain. This CDR3 is built from 13 residues. Trimming took 3 bases from V and 6 from J, leaving 9 bases between them. The germline V gene has CDR1 MNHNS and CDR2 SASEGT. CDR3 in DNA: TGTGCCAGCAGTGAGAGTGTGTTCAATGAGCAGTTCTTC. Its translation is CASSESVFNEQFF.